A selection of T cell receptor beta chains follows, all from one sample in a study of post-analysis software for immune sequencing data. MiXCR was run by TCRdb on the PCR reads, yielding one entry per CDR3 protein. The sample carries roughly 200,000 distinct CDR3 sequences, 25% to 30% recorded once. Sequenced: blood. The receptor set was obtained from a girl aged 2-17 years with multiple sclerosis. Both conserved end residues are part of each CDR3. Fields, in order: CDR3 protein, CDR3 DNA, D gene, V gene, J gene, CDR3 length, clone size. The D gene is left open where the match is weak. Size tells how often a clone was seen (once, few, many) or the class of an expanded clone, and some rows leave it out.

CDR3 protein: CASRGVDNSPLHF
CDR3 DNA: TGTGCCAGCAGGGGGGTTGATAATTCACCCCTCCACTTT
D gene: .
V gene: TRBV3-1
J gene: TRBJ1-6
CDR3 length: 13
clone size: many

CDR3 protein: CSAQPSAPGYTF
CDR3 DNA: TGCAGTGCTCAACCCTCCGCTCCCGGCTACACCTTC
D gene: .
V gene: TRBV20-1
J gene: TRBJ1-2
CDR3 length: 12
clone size: .

CDR3 protein: CASSASMWGEQYF
CDR3 DNA: TGTGCCAGCAGCGCATCCATGTGGGGCGAGCAGTACTTC
D gene: .
V gene: TRBV9
J gene: TRBJ2-7
CDR3 length: 13
clone size: many

CDR3 protein: CASSGRINNEQYF
CDR3 DNA: TGTGCCAGCAGCGGGAGGATTAACAATGAGCAGTACTTC
D gene: .
V gene: TRBV5-6
J gene: TRBJ2-7
CDR3 length: 13
clone size: .

CDR3 protein: CASSLEGAEAQYF
CDR3 DNA: TGTGCCAGCAGTTTAGAAGGGGCCGAGGCCCAGTACTTC
D gene: .
V gene: TRBV28
J gene: TRBJ2-5
CDR3 length: 13
clone size: many

CDR3 protein: CSARDRWTAFSYEQYF
CDR3 DNA: TGCAGTGCTAGAGATCGATGGACCGCATTCTCCTACGAGCAGTACTTC
D gene: .
V gene: TRBV20-1
J gene: TRBJ2-7
CDR3 length: 16
clone size: few

CDR3 protein: CASSYLAGAEGANVLTF
CDR3 DNA: TGCGCCAGCAGCTACTTAGCGGGGGCGGAGGGGGCCAACGTCCTGACTTTC
D gene: TRBD2
V gene: TRBV5-1
J gene: TRBJ2-6
CDR3 length: 17
clone size: few

CDR3 protein: CASSQGRGSTEAFF
CDR3 DNA: TGTGCCAGCAGCCAAGGTAGGGGGAGCACTGAAGCTTTCTTT
D gene: .
V gene: TRBV14
J gene: TRBJ1-1
CDR3 length: 14
clone size: few

CDR3 protein: CASSQDPGQGVKNEQYF
CDR3 DNA: TGCGCCAGCAGCCAAGATCCGGGACAGGGGGTTAAGAACGAGCAGTACTTC
D gene: TRBD1
V gene: TRBV4-1
J gene: TRBJ2-7
CDR3 length: 17
clone size: many

CDR3 protein: CASMVGRYGYTF
CDR3 DNA: TGTGCCAGCATGGTGGGCCGCTATGGCTACACCTTC
D gene: .
V gene: TRBV6-1
J gene: TRBJ1-2
CDR3 length: 12
clone size: .

CDR3 protein: CATSDGQGWEETQYF
CDR3 DNA: TGTGCCACCAGTGATGGACAGGGTTGGGAAGAGACCCAGTACTTC
D gene: TRBD1
V gene: TRBV24-1
J gene: TRBJ2-5
CDR3 length: 15
clone size: many

CDR3 protein: CASSSRPQDRGSNEQYF
CDR3 DNA: TGCGCCAGCAGCTCAAGGCCACAGGACAGGGGCAGTAACGAGCAGTACTTC
D gene: TRBD1
V gene: TRBV5-1
J gene: TRBJ2-7
CDR3 length: 17
clone size: few

CDR3 protein: CASSLRPGARRTEQYF
CDR3 DNA: TGTGCCAGCAGTTTAAGACCTGGGGCCCGGAGAACGGAGCAGTACTTC
D gene: .
V gene: TRBV6-5
J gene: TRBJ2-7
CDR3 length: 16
clone size: many

CDR3 protein: CSARRARNSSYEQYF
CDR3 DNA: TGCAGTGCTAGACGTGCCAGGAATTCTTCCTACGAGCAGTACTTC
D gene: .
V gene: TRBV20-1
J gene: TRBJ2-7
CDR3 length: 15
clone size: .

CDR3 protein: CSARDSGSFYEQYF
CDR3 DNA: TGCAGTGCTAGAGATAGCGGGAGTTTCTACGAGCAGTACTTC
D gene: TRBD2
V gene: TRBV20-1
J gene: TRBJ2-7
CDR3 length: 14
clone size: many

CDR3 protein: CASRGDLSNTEAFF
CDR3 DNA: TGCGCCAGCAGAGGCGACCTATCGAACACTGAAGCTTTCTTT
D gene: .
V gene: TRBV5-1
J gene: TRBJ1-1
CDR3 length: 14
clone size: once

CDR3 protein: CSARLPTGRSGYTF
CDR3 DNA: TGCAGTGCTCGTCTGCCGACAGGGCGTAGTGGCTACACCTTC
D gene: TRBD1
V gene: TRBV20-1
J gene: TRBJ1-2
CDR3 length: 14
clone size: .

CDR3 protein: CSARVLTGSYGYTF
CDR3 DNA: TGCAGTGCTAGAGTGTTAACCGGAAGCTATGGCTACACCTTC
D gene: .
V gene: TRBV20-1
J gene: TRBJ1-2
CDR3 length: 14
clone size: .

CDR3 protein: CASSRLELAEAFF
CDR3 DNA: TGTGCCAGCAGCCGTCTCGAACTTGCTGAAGCTTTCTTT
D gene: .
V gene: TRBV5-6
J gene: TRBJ1-1
CDR3 length: 13
clone size: few

CDR3 protein: CASSPGTVAYEQYF
CDR3 DNA: TGTGCCAGCAGCCCCGGGACGGTGGCCTACGAGCAGTACTTC
D gene: .
V gene: TRBV7-6
J gene: TRBJ2-7
CDR3 length: 14
clone size: many

CDR3 protein: CASSSYLIPYEQYF
CDR3 DNA: TGTGCCAGCAGCAGCTATCTCATTCCCTACGAGCAGTACTTC
D gene: .
V gene: TRBV21-1
J gene: TRBJ2-7
CDR3 length: 14
clone size: many

CDR3 protein: CASSLNSPKSYNEQFF
CDR3 DNA: TGTGCCAGCAGCTTAAACAGCCCGAAGTCCTACAATGAGCAGTTCTTC
D gene: .
V gene: TRBV7-2
J gene: TRBJ2-1
CDR3 length: 16
clone size: many

CDR3 protein: CSTSPGQGSPDTQYF
CDR3 DNA: TGCAGTACTAGCCCGGGACAGGGTTCGCCAGATACGCAGTATTTT
D gene: TRBD1
V gene: TRBV20-1
J gene: TRBJ2-3
CDR3 length: 15
clone size: .

CDR3 protein: CASSLLRGVSEAFF
CDR3 DNA: TGTGCCAGCAGCTTGTTAAGGGGGGTAAGTGAAGCTTTCTTT
D gene: .
V gene: TRBV7-9
J gene: TRBJ1-1
CDR3 length: 14
clone size: .